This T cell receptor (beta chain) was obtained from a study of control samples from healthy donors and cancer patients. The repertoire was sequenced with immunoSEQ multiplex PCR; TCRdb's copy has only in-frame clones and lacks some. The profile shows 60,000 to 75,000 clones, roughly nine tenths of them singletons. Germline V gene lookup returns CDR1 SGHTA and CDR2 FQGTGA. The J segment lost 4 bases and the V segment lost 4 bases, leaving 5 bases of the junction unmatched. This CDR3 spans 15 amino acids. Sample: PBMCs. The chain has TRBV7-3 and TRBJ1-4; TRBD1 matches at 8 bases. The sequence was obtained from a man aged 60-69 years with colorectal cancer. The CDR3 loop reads CASSSPGTGNEKLFF. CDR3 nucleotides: TGTGCCAGCAGCTCCCCGGGGACAGGTAATGAAAAACTGTTTTTT.